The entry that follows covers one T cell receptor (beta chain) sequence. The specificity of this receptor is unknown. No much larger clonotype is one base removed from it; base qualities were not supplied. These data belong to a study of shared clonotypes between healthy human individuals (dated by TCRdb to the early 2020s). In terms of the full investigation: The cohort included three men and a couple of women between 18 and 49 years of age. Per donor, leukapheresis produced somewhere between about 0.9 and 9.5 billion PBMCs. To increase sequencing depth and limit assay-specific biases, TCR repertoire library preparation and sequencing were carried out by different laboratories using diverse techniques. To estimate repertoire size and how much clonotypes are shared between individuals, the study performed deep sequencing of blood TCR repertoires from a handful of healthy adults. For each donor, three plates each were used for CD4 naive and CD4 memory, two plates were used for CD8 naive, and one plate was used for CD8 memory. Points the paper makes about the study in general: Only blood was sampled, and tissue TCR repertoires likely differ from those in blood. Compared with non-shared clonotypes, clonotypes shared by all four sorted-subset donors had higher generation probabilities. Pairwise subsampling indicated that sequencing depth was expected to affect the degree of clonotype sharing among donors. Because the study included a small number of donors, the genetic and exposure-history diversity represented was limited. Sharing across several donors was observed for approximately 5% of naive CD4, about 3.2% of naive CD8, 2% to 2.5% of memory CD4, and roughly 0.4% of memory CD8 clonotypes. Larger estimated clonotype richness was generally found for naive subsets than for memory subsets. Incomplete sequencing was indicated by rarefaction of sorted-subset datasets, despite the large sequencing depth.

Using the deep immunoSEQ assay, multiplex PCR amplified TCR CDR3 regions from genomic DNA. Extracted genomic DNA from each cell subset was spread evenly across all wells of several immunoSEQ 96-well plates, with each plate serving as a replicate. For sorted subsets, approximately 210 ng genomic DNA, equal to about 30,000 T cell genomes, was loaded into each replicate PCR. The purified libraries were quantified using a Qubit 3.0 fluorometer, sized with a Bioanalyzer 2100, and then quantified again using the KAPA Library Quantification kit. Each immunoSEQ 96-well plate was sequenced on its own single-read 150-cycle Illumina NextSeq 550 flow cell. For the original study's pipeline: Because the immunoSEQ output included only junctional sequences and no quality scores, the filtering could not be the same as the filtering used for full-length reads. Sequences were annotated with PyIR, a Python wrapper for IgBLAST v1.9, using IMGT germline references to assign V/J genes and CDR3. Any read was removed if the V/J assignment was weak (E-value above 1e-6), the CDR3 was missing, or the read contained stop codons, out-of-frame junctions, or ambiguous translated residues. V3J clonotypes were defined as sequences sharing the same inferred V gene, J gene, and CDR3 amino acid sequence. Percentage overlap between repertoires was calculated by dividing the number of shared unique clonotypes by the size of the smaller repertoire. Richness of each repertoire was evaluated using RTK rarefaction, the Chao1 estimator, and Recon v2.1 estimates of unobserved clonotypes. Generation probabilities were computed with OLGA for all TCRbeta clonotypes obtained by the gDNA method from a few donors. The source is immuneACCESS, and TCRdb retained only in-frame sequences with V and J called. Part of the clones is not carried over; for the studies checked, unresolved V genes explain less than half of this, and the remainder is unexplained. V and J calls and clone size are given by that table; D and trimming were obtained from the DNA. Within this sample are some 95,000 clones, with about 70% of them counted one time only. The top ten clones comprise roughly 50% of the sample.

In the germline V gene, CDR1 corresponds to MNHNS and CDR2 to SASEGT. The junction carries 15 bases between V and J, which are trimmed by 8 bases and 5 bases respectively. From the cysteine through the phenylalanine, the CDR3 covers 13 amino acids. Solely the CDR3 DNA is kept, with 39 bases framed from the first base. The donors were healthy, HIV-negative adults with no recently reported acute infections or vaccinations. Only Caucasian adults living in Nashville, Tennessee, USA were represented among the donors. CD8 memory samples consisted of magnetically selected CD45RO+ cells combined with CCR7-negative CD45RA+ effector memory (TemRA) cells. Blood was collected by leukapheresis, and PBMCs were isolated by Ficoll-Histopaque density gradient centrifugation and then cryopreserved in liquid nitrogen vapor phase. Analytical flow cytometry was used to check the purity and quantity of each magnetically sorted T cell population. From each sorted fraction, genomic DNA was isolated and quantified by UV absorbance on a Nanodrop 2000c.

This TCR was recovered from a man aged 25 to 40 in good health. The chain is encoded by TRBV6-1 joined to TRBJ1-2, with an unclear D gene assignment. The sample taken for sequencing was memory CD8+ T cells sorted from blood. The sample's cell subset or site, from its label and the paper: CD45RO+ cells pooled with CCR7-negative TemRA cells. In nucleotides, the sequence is TGTGCCAGCTCACCTCGGGCCTTTTATGGCTACACCTTC. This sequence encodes CASSPRAFYGYTF.